The 19 T cell receptor beta chains given below trace back to one sample, sequenced in a study of blood T cell repertoires in COVID-19. The assay was immunoSEQ multiplex PCR, and TCRdb's table has in-frame clones only and misses some. The sample has around 400,000 clones, 70% to 90% seen once. Input material: peripheral blood. Receptors originate from a woman aged 55 to 70 with COVID-19, enrolled during active disease.

V usage is TRBV5-1 and J usage is TRBJ1-4; 8 bases fit TRBD1. V was pared by 2 bases and J by 8 bases, with 5 bases of the junction left unmatched. The germline gives CDR1 SGHRS, CDR2 YFSETQ. The length of the CDR3 is 14 residues. The CDR3 region has the DNA TGCGCCAGCAGCTTAGGGACAGGTGGCGAAAAACTGTTTTTT. Translated: CASSLGTGGEKLFF.

V usage is TRBV27 and J usage is TRBJ2-6, with D possibly being TRBD1 (6 bases). CDR3 size: 18 residues. Germline V gives CDR1 MNHEY, CDR2 SMNVEV (reference sequence). V was pared by 3 bases and J by 0 bases, with 15 bases between. The CDR3 sequence is CASSFSRTVLSGANVLTF. In nucleotides, the CDR3 is TGTGCCAGCAGTTTTAGTAGGACAGTGCTCTCTGGGGCCAACGTCCTGACTTTC.

The chain joins TRBV30 to TRBJ1-5, with 7 bases matching TRBD1. Germline values: CDR1 GTSNPN, CDR2 SVGIG (reference sequence). Trimming took 3 bases from V and 6 from J; bases not matched to a gene: 11. The CDR3 sequence is 15 residues long. The CDR3 DNA reads TGTGCCTGGAGCCCATCGACAGGGAGGTGTCAGCCCCAGCATTTT. Its protein product is CAWSPSTGRCQPQHF.

The rearrangement joins TRBV29-1 to TRBJ1-2; D not resolved. CDR3 length equals 12 residues. Germline CDR1 and CDR2: SQVTM and ANQGSEA. Trimming shortened V by 5 bases and J by 1 base, and 8 bases separated the two germline ends. The CDR3, as DNA: TGCAGCGTTCAGGCAGATAACTATGGCTACACCTTC. Amino acid sequence: CSVQADNYGYTF. Full variable domain (outside the CDR3, taken from reference TRBV29-1 and TRBJ1-2): SAVISQKPSRDICQRGTSLTIQCQVDSQVTMMFWYRQQPGQSLTLIATANQGSEATYESGFVIDKFPISRPNLTFSTLTVSNMSPEDSSIYLCSVQADNYGYTFGSGTRLTVV.

This clone appeared once. This rearrangement joins TRBV9 to TRBJ2-3; tentatively, D is TRBD2 (7 bases). The V and J ends lost 0 bases and 0 bases respectively, with 8 bases between them. The CDR3 has 15 residues. Per germline, CDR1 SGDLS and CDR2 YYNGEE. CDR3 loop: CASSVEGGSTDTQYF. DNA of the CDR3: TGTGCCAGCAGCGTAGAGGGGGGGAGCACAGATACGCAGTATTTT.

The chain has TRBV4-1 and TRBJ1-6; D perhaps matches TRBD1 (6 bases). This CDR3 is 19 amino acids long. Germline values: CDR1 MGHRA, CDR2 YSYEKL. The V end lost 4 bases, the J end lost 7 bases, and 26 bases lay between the germline ends. The CDR3 here is CASSRLPPGGPGGNSPLHF. CDR3 bases: TGCGCCAGCAGCCGCCTGCCACCGGGGGGGCCAGGTGGGAATTCACCCCTCCACTTT.

The V gene is TRBV6-6, the J gene TRBJ2-3; 8 bases are a match to TRBD2. The germline gives CDR1 MNHNY, CDR2 SVGAGI (reference sequence). The CDR3 sequence is 16 residues long. The junction had 6 bases not matched to a gene; V was cut back by 2 bases and J by 2 bases. The chain's CDR3 is CASSYRAGGLTDTQYF. In DNA form, the CDR3 reads TGTGCCAGCAGTTACAGGGCGGGGGGCCTCACAGATACGCAGTATTTT.

This chain connects TRBV5-1 to TRBJ2-7; D might be TRBD2 (6 bases). Germline V lookup: CDR1 SGHRS, CDR2 YFSETQ. V gave up 4 bases and J gave up 7 bases, with 18 bases separating them. This CDR3 contains 14 residues. Here the CDR3 reads CASSIHRDSQEQYF. DNA for the CDR3: TGCGCCAGCAGCATACACCGGGACTCCCAGGAGCAGTACTTC.

The chain links TRBV2 to TRBJ1-3, with D unresolved. CDR1 is SNHLY, CDR2 FYNNEI, per germline. V lost 7 bases, J lost 1 base, and 8 bases lay in between. The CDR3 is made up of 13 amino acids. Here the CDR3 reads CASTTGSGNTIYF. CDR3 nucleotide sequence: TGTGCCAGCACCACCGGTTCTGGAAACACCATATATTTT.

V gene TRBV5-1 combines with J gene TRBJ2-5; 12 bases are a match to TRBD2. The CDR3 runs to 16 residues. Germline V gene lookup returns CDR1 SGHRS and CDR2 YFSETQ. After removal of 4 bases from V and 5 bases from J, the junction contained 9 bases not matched to a gene. The CDR3 sequence: CASSPDLAGGLETQYF. Written as DNA, the CDR3 is TGCGCCAGCAGCCCGGACCTAGCGGGGGGGCTGGAGACCCAGTACTTC.

This clone has more than one count but fewer than ten. V and J are TRBV29-1 and TRBJ1-2, with 8 bases identical to TRBD1. Trimming took 2 bases from V and 8 from J; bases not matched to a gene: 13. Germline loops: CDR1 SQVTM, CDR2 ANQGSEA. CDR3 length equals 15 residues. This CDR3 is CSVELWGQGARGYTF. As DNA, the CDR3 is TGCAGCGTTGAATTGTGGGGCCAGGGGGCGCGAGGCTACACCTTC.

The chain uses TRBV11-2 and TRBJ2-5, with 9 nucleotides matching TRBD2. This CDR3 is built from 17 residues. The J segment lost 1 base and the V segment lost 1 base, leaving 7 bases of the junction unmatched. The germline V gene encodes CDR1 SGHAT and CDR2 FQNNGV. The CDR3, as DNA: TGTGCCAGCAGCTTAGGGCTCGGTAGCGGGGGCCAAGAGACCCAGTACTTC. Amino acids: CASSLGLGSGGQETQYF.

V is TRBV23-1 and J is TRBJ1-5; D may be TRBD1 (6 bases). Being an ORF, TRBV23-1 has a function that is uncertain. The V end lost 4 bases, the J end lost 1 base, and 14 bases lay between the germline ends. This CDR3 has 16 amino acids. CDR3 loop: CASSPPGALSNQPQHF. In DNA, the CDR3 is TGCGCCAGCAGTCCTCCAGGGGCGTTGAGCAATCAGCCCCAGCATTTT.

This chain links TRBV6-2 or TRBV6-3 with TRBJ1-2; possibly TRBD1 for D (5 bases). The CDR3 spans 14 residues. Germline V gives CDR1 MNHEY, CDR2 SVGEGT. Trimming shortened V by 0 bases and J by 2 bases, and 7 bases separated the two germline ends. The CDR3: CASSYSYRNYGYTF. The CDR3 region has the DNA TGTGCCAGCAGTTACTCGTACAGGAACTATGGCTACACCTTC.

The chain is built from TRBV5-1 and TRBJ1-3, with D perhaps matching TRBD1 (6 bases). Germline assignment: CDR1 SGHRS and CDR2 YFSETQ. The CDR3 is made up of 16 amino acids. The germline V and J ends were trimmed by 0 bases and 4 bases, with 14 bases remaining between them. Written as DNA, the CDR3 is TGCGCCAGCAGCTTGGGGTCAGGGGCGAGAGGAAACACCATATATTTT. It is translated as CASSLGSGARGNTIYF.

The V call is TRBV5-6, the J call TRBJ1-1; D uncertain. This CDR3 comprises 15 residues. The germline V and J ends were trimmed by 4 bases and 0 bases, with 13 bases remaining between them. Per the germline V gene, CDR1 is SGHDT and CDR2 is YYEEEE. CDR3 in amino acids: CASSEGVGLNTEAFF. For the CDR3, the DNA is TGTGCCAGCAGCGAGGGAGTTGGGCTGAACACTGAAGCTTTCTTT. Variable domain in full (rest from reference TRBV5-6 and TRBJ1-1): DAGVTQSPTHLIKTRGQQVTLRCSPKSGHDTVSWYQQALGQGPQFIFQYYEEEERQRGNFPDRFSGHQFPNYSSELNVNALLLGDSALYLCASSEGVGLNTEAFFGQGTRLTVV.

The rearrangement links TRBV30 to TRBJ2-7; D unclear. The CDR3 is 13 amino acids. Germline V gives CDR1 GTSNPN, CDR2 SVGIG (reference sequence). The V gene lost 2 bases and the J gene lost 0 bases, with 8 bases spanning the gap. The CDR3 region is CAWSKQNSYEQYF. The CDR3 DNA is TGTGCCTGGAGTAAACAGAACTCCTACGAGCAGTACTTC.

The CDR3 DNA sequence: TGTGCCAGCACTTCCCGGGGGAGCACAGATACGCAGTATTTT. Protein: CASTSRGSTDTQYF. The V gene is TRBV6-6, the J gene TRBJ2-3, with a possible D match to TRBD2 (6 bases). The CDR3 extends over 14 amino acids. Per germline, CDR1 MNHNY and CDR2 SVGAGI (reference sequence). Between the trimmed V and J ends, which lost 7 bases and 0 bases, there was a span of 11 bases.

The chain combines TRBV10-2 with TRBJ2-4; 7 nucleotides align to TRBD1. CDR1 and CDR2 from the germline V gene are WSHSY and SAAADI. V dropped 10 bases and J dropped 8; count of bases not matched to a gene: 20. The CDR3 sequence is 16 residues long. CDR3 DNA: TGCGCCACCTCTCGGACAGGCGTCCACCCTAGGGACATTCAGTACTTC. Its translation is CATSRTGVHPRDIQYF.